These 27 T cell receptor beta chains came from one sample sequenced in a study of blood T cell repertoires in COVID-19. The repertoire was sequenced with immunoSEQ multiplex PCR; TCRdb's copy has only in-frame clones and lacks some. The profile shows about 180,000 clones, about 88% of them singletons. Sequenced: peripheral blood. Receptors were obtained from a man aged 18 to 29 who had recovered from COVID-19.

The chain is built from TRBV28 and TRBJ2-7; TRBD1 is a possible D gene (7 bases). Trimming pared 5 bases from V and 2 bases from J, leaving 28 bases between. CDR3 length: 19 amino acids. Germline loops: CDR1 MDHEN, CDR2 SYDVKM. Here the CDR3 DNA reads TGTGCCAGCAGTCCTTCGACAGGGCGGGATCTTAACCCAACCTACGAGCAGTACTTC. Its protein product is CASSPSTGRDLNPTYEQYF.

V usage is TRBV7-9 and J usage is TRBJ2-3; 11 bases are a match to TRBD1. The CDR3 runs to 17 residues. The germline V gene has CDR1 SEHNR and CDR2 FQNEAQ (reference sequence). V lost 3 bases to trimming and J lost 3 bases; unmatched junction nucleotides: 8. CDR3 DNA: TGTGCCAGCAGCTTTATATTCGGGACAGGGGGAACAGATACGCAGTATTTT. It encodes CASSFIFGTGGTDTQYF.

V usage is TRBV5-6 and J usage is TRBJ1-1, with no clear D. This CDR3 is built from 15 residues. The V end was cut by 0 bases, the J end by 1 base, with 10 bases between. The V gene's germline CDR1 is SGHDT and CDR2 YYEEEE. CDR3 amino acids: CASSLVPGSNTEAFF. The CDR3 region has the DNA TGTGCCAGCAGCTTGGTTCCGGGTTCGAACACTGAAGCTTTCTTT. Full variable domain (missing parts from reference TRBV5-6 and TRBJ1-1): DAGVTQSPTHLIKTRGQQVTLRCSPKSGHDTVSWYQQALGQGPQFIFQYYEEEERQRGNFPDRFSGHQFPNYSSELNVNALLLGDSALYLCASSLVPGSNTEAFFGQGTRLTVV.

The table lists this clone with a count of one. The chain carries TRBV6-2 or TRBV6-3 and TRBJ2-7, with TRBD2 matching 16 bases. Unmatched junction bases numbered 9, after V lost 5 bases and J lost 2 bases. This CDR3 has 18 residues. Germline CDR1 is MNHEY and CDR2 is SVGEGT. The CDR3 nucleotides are TGTGCCAGCAGTAAGGGACTAGCGGGAGGGCCACGAACCTACGAGCAGTACTTC. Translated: CASSKGLAGGPRTYEQYF.

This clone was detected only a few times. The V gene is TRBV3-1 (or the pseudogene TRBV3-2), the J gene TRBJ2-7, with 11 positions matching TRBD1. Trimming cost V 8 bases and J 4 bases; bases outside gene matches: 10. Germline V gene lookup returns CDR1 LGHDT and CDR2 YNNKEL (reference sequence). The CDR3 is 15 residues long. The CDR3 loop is CASEQGQGAMYEQYF. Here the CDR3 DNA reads TGTGCCAGCGAACAAGGACAGGGGGCTATGTACGAGCAGTACTTC.

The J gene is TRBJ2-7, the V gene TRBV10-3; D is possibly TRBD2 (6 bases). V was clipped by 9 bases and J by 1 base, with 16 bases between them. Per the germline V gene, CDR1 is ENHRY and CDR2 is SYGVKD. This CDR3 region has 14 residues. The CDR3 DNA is TGTGCCATTAATCTGGAGGGAAAGTCCTACGAGCAGTACTTC. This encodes CAINLEGKSYEQYF.

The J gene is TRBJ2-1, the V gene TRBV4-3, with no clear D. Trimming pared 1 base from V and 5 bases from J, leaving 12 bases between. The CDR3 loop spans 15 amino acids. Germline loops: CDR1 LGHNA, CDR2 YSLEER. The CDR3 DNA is TGCGCCAGCAGCCAAGGGGCCATGGTAGACAATGAGCAGTTCTTC. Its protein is CASSQGAMVDNEQFF.

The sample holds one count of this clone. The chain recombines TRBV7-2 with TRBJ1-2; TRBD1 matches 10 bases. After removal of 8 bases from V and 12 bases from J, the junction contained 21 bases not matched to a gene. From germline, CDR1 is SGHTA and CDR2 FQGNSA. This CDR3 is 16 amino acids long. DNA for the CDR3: TGTGCCAGCGCCCCTGGGGACAGGGGATCCCGCCAGTTCCACACCTTC. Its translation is CASAPGDRGSRQFHTF.

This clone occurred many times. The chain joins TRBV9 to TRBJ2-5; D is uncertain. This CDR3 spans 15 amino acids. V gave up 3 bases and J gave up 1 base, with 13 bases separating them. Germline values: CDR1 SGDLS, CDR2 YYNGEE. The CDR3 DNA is TGTGCCAGCAGCGCAGGCTCCCCGGTCCAAGAGACCCAGTACTTC. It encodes CASSAGSPVQETQYF.

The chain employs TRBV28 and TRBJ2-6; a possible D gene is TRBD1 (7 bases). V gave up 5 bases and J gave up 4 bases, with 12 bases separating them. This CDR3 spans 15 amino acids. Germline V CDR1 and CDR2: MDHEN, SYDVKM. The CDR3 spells CASSTRGDGANVLTF. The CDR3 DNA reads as TGTGCCAGCAGTACCAGGGGGGACGGGGCCAACGTCCTGACTTTC.

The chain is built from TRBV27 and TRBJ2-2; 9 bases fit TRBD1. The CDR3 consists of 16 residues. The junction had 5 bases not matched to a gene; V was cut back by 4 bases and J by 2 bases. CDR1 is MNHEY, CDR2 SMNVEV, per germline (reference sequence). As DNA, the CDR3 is TGTGCCAGCAGTTCATGGACAGGGGAAAACACCGGGGAGCTGTTTTTT. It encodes CASSSWTGENTGELFF.

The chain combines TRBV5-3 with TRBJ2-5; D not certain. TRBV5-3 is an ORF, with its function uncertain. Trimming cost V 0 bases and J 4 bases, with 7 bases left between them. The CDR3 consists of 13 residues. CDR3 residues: CARSLGGGETQYF. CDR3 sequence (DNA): TGTGCCAGAAGCTTGGGAGGTGGAGAGACCCAGTACTTC.

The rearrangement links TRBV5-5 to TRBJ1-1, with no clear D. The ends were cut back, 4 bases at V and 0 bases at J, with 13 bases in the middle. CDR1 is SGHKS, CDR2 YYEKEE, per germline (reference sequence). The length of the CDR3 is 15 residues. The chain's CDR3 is CASSREQIMNTEAFF. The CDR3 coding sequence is TGTGCCAGCAGCAGAGAACAGATAATGAACACTGAAGCTTTCTTT.

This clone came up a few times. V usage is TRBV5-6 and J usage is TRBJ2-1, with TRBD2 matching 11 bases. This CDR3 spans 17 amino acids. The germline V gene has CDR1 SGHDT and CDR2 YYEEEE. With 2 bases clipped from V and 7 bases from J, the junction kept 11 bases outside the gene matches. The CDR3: CASSLRTSGYSPNEQFF. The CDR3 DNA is TGTGCCAGCAGCTTACGGACTAGCGGGTATTCTCCTAATGAGCAGTTCTTC.

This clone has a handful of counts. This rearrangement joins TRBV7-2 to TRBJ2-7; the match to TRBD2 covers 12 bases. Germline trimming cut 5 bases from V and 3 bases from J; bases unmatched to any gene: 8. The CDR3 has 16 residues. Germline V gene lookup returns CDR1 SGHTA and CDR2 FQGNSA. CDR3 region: CASSLGLAGPGYEQYF. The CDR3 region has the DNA TGTGCCAGCAGCCTCGGACTAGCGGGGCCCGGCTACGAGCAGTACTTC.

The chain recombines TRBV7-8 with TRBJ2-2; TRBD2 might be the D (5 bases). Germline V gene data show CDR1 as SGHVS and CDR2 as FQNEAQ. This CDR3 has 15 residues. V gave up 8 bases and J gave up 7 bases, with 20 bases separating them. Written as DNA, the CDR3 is TGTGCCAGCCTCCGGCCGGCGGGCGACTTCGGGGAGCTGTTTTTT. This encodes CASLRPAGDFGELFF.

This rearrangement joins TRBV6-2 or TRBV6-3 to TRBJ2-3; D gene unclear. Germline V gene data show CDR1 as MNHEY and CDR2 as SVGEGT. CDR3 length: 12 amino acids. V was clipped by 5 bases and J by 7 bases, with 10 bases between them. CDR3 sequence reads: CASSPLGYTQYF. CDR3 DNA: TGTGCCAGCAGTCCGCTAGGTTATACGCAGTATTTT.

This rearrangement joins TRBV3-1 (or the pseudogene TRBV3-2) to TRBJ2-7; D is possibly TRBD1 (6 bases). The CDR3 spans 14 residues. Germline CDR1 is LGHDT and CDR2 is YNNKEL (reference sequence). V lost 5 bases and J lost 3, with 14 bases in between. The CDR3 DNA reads TGTGCCAGCAGCTCCCGGGACATTCTCTACGAGCAGTACTTC. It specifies CASSSRDILYEQYF.

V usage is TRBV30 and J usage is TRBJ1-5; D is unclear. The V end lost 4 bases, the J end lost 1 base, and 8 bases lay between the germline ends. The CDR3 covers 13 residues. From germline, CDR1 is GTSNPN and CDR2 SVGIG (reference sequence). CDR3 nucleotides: TGTGCCTGGACCTCAGGCAGCAATCAGCCCCAGCATTTT. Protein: CAWTSGSNQPQHF.

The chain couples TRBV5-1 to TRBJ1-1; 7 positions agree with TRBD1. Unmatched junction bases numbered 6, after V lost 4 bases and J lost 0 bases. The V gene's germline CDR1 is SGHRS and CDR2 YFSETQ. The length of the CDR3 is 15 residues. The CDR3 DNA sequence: TGCGCCAGCAGCCTCGGGGACAGAATGAACACTGAAGCTTTCTTT. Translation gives CASSLGDRMNTEAFF.

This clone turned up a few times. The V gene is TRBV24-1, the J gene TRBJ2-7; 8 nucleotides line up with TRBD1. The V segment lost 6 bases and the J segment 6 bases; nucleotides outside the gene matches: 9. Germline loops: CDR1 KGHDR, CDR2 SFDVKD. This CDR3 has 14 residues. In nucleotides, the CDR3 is TGTGCCACCAGTAGTGGACAGGGTACGTCCGAGCAGTACTTC. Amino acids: CATSSGQGTSEQYF.

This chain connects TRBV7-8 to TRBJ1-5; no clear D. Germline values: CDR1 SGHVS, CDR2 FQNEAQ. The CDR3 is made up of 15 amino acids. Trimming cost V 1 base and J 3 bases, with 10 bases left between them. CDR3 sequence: CASSLVVGVNQPQHF. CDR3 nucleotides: TGTGCCAGCAGCTTAGTCGTGGGAGTCAATCAGCCCCAGCATTTT.

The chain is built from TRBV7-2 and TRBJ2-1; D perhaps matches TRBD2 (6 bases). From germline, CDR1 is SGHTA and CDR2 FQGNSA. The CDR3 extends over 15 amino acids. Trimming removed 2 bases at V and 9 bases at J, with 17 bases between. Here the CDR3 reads CASSLPWRGDVEQFF. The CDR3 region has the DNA TGTGCCAGCAGCTTACCTTGGCGGGGTGACGTTGAGCAGTTCTTC.

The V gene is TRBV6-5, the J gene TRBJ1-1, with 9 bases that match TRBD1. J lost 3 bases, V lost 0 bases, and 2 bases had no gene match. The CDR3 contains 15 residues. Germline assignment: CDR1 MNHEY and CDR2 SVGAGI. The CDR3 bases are TGTGCCAGCAGTTACTCGAACAGGGGGCACACTGAAGCTTTCTTT. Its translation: CASSYSNRGHTEAFF.

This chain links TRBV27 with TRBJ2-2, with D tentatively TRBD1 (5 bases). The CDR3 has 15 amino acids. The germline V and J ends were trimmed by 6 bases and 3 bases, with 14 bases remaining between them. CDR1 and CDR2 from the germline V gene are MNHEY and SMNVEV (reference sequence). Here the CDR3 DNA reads TGTGCCAGCAGATCGGAGTGGGGCGACACCGGGGAGCTGTTTTTT. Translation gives CASRSEWGDTGELFF.

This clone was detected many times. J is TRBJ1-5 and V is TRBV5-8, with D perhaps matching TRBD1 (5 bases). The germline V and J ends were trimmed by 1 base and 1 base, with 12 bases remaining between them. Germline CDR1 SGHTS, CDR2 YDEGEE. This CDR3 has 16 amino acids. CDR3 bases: TGTGCCAGCAGCTTGAGAACAGGATCGAGCAATCAGCCCCAGCATTTT. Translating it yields CASSLRTGSSNQPQHF.

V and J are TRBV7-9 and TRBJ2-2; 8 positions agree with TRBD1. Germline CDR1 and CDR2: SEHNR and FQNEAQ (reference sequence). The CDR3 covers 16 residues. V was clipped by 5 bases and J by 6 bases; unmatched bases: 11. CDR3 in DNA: TGTGCCAGCAGCGTACGCCCGAGACAGGGGTCCGGGGAGCTGTTTTTT. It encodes CASSVRPRQGSGELFF.